These 3 T cell receptor beta chains were sequenced from one sample in a study of blood T cell repertoires in COVID-19. Assay used: immunoSEQ multiplex PCR; TCRdb lists only in-frame clones, some missing. The table lists over 350,000 clones, 86% of them singletons. The sequenced sample was peripheral blood. Receptor source: a woman younger than 45 with active or convalescent COVID-19.

The chain couples TRBV9 to TRBJ1-2; 9 bases match TRBD1. This CDR3 is 15 amino acids long. Trimming took 6 bases from V and 8 from J; bases not matched to a gene: 14. Germline V lookup: CDR1 SGDLS, CDR2 YYNGEE. CDR3 DNA sequence: TGTGCCAGCACCCCACGGACAGGGGAAATATGGGGCTACACCTTC. This codes for CASTPRTGEIWGYTF.

This rearrangement joins TRBV15 to TRBJ1-2; D is unclear. CDR3 length: 15 residues. Germline V gene sequence: CDR1 LNHNV, CDR2 YYDKDF (reference sequence). Deletions cut 1 base from V and 0 bases from J, with 9 bases between. The DNA for the CDR3 is TGTGCCACCAGCAGAGCAACAGAAACTAACTATGGCTACACCTTC. Translation gives CATSRATETNYGYTF. The full variable domain, its missing parts supplied by reference TRBV15 and TRBJ1-2, is DAMVIQNPRYQVTQFGKPVTLSCSQTLNHNVMYWYQQKSSQAPKLLFHYYDKDFNNEADTPDNFQSRRPNTSFCFLDIRSPGLGDTAMYLCATSRATETNYGYTFGSGTRLTVV.

Of note for this clone: Other DNA variants within this sample encode the same CDR3. CDR3 DNA sequence: TGCGCCAGCAGCCAAGGGGACAGGGGTTACGAGCAGTACTTC. It yields the protein CASSQGDRGYEQYF. The genes are TRBV4-1 and TRBJ2-7; 10 nucleotides line up with TRBD1. V was clipped by 1 base and J by 4 bases; unmatched bases: 1. This CDR3 has 14 amino acids. Germline V CDR1 and CDR2: MGHRA, YSYEKL.